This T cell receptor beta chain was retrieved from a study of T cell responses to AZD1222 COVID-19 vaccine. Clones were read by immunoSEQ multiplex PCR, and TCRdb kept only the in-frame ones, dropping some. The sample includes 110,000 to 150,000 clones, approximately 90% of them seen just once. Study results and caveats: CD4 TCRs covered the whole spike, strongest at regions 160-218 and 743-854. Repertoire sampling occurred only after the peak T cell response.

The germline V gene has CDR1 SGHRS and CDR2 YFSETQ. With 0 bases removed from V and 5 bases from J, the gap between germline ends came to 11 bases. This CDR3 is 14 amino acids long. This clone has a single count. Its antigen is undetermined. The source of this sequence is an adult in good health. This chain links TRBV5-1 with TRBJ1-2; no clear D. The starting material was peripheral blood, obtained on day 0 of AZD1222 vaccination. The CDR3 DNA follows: TGCGCCAGCAGCTTGGGGCAGGTCCAATATGGCTACACCTTC. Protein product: CASSLGQVQYGYTF.